This T cell receptor beta chain was found in a study of OX40 agonist ivuxolimab in advanced cancers. The wider study: Hepatocellular carcinoma, melanoma, renal cell or head and neck cancer affected the dose-escalation patients.

The data were produced by immunoSEQ multiplex PCR, yet TCRdb's version contains in-frame clones alone and is incomplete. The sample contains tens of thousands of clones, around nine tenths of which appear only once. Germline V gene lookup returns CDR1 KGHSH and CDR2 LQKENI. Trimming stripped 5 bases from V and 4 bases from J, with 14 bases between. The CDR3 has 14 residues. The V gene is TRBV18, the J gene TRBJ1-1; D remains ambiguous. Here the sequenced sample was CD4+ or CD8+ T cells sorted from blood, taken in a trial of the OX40 agonist ivuxolimab. This TCR was sampled from an adult with an advanced solid tumor such as melanoma, head and neck, liver or kidney cancer. DNA of the CDR3: TGTGCCAGCTCAACCCCGGGCCGCCTCACTGAAGCTTTCTTT. It yields the protein CASSTPGRLTEAFF.